The 13 T cell receptor beta chains given below trace back to one sample, sequenced in a study of CD8 T cells in Susac syndrome (dated by TCRdb to the late 2010s). The library was generated by the immunoSEQ multiplex PCR assay. RNA was extracted using the RNeasy kit, and about 0.45 to 1 ug of the RNA was reverse transcribed with random hexamers. TCRdb redid the processing of the public reads, applying fastp at Q25 and MiXCR, and retained in-frame beta chains. Each entry is one CDR3 protein sequence, shown with its most common DNA and genes. For this sample the table gives just over 300,000 distinct CDR3 sequences, of which about 90% were detected only once. Roughly 0.07% of the sample comes from the top ten. The sample comprised CD4+ T cells from PBMCs. The source is a human donor with multiple sclerosis.

This chain joins TRBV18 and TRBJ1-5; the D gene is possibly TRBD1 (6 bases). Trimming removed 1 base from V and 11 bases from J, with 15 bases in between. The CDR3 spans 14 residues. CDR1 is KGHSH and CDR2 is LQKENI in the germline V gene. This CDR3 is CASSPRETGQTQHF. The CDR3 bases are TGTGCCAGCTCACCACGGGAAACAGGGCAGACCCAGCATTTT.

The V and J genes are TRBV9 and TRBJ1-2; TRBD1 agrees at 7 bases. Trimming took 4 bases from V and 8 from J; bases not matched to a gene: 8. CDR1 is SGDLS and CDR2 is YYNGEE in the germline V gene. CDR3 length: 13 amino acids. The CDR3 loop is CASSSSGGVGYTF. CDR3 nucleotide sequence: TGTGCCAGCAGCTCTTCAGGGGGGGTAGGCTACACCTTC.

V is TRBV6-2 or TRBV6-3 and J is TRBJ2-2, with TRBD1 matching over 9 bases. Germline V gene lookup returns CDR1 MNHEY and CDR2 SVGEGT. The CDR3 is 14 amino acids. J gave up 6 bases and V 5 bases, and 4 bases lay outside the gene matches. The CDR3 here is CASSMDRGPGELFF. The CDR3 DNA sequence: TGTGCCAGCAGTATGGACAGGGGCCCCGGGGAGCTGTTTTTT.

CDR3 sequence: CASSYPGQSTDTQYF. As DNA, the CDR3 is TGCGCCAGCAGCTACCCGGGACAAAGCACAGATACGCAGTATTTT. The genes are TRBV5-1 and TRBJ2-3, with D possibly TRBD1 on 6 matching bases. Germline V gives CDR1 SGHRS, CDR2 YFSETQ. Trimming removed 3 bases at V and 0 bases at J, with 11 bases between. The CDR3 length is 15 residues.

This clonotype was seen a single time. The chain links TRBV7-2 to TRBJ2-5; tentatively, D is TRBD2 (6 bases). CDR3 length equals 14 residues. The V end was cut by 6 bases, the J end by 4 bases, with 15 bases between. CDR1 is SGHTA, CDR2 FQGNSA, per germline. In DNA, the CDR3 is TGTGCCAGCAGGGCCACCGGGAGTTCAGAGACCCAGTACTTC. It translates to CASRATGSSETQYF.

V gene TRBV6-6 combines with J gene TRBJ1-1; no clear D gene. V was trimmed by 4 bases and J by 3 bases, leaving 15 bases between them. Germline V lookup: CDR1 MNHNY, CDR2 SVGAGI (reference sequence). This CDR3 has 15 amino acids. This CDR3 is CASSFLIFSDTEAFF. The CDR3 nucleotides are TGTGCCAGCAGTTTTCTTATCTTCTCCGACACTGAAGCTTTCTTT.

The chain recombines TRBV7-9 with TRBJ1-1, with TRBD1 as a possible D gene (5 bases). The CDR3 runs to 14 residues. The V end was cut by 1 base, the J end by 0 bases, with 6 bases between. Germline lookup yields CDR1 SEHNR and CDR2 FQNEAQ (reference sequence). For the CDR3, the DNA is TGTGCCAGCAGCTTAGAAGGGGTGAACACTGAAGCTTTCTTT. Residues: CASSLEGVNTEAFF.

The chain combines TRBV18 with TRBJ1-2; D uncertain. V lost 2 bases and J lost 2, with 12 bases in between. This CDR3 is 15 amino acids long. Germline V gives CDR1 KGHSH, CDR2 LQKENI. The CDR3 loop reads CASSPTTSENYGYTF. As DNA, the CDR3 is TGTGCCAGCTCACCAACGACATCGGAGAACTATGGCTACACCTTC.

The chain carries TRBV30 and TRBJ2-1, with D possibly TRBD2 on 5 matching bases. The CDR3 length is 13 residues. CDR1 is GTSNPN, CDR2 SVGIG, per germline (reference sequence). V lost 2 bases, J lost 8 bases, and 13 bases lay in between. The CDR3 is CAWSTNPGDEQFF. Written as DNA, the CDR3 is TGTGCCTGGAGTACTAACCCCGGGGATGAGCAGTTCTTC.

The sample holds many counts of this clonotype. The V gene is TRBV12-3 or TRBV12-4, the J gene TRBJ1-1; D not certain. Trimming pared 6 bases from V and 0 bases from J, leaving 8 bases between. CDR3 length equals 13 residues. CDR3 sequence reads: CASSFGLNTEAFF. In nucleotides, the CDR3 is TGTGCCAGCAGCTTCGGGTTGAACACTGAAGCTTTCTTT.

The chain links TRBV19 to TRBJ1-1; no definite D call. Germline CDR1 is LNHDA and CDR2 is SQIVND (reference sequence). V was cut by 8 bases and J by 5 bases, with 12 bases left in between. The CDR3 totals 12 residues. The DNA for the CDR3 is TGTGCCAGTGGATCCCGGAGAACTGAAGCTTTCTTT. This codes for CASGSRRTEAFF.

This chain joins TRBV29-1 and TRBJ1-1; the D is unclear. Germline assignment: CDR1 SQVTM and CDR2 ANQGSEA. Trimming cost V 7 bases and J 1 base, with 13 bases left between them. The CDR3 extends over 13 amino acids. This CDR3 is CSAPGGGNTEAFF. In DNA, the CDR3 is TGCAGCGCCCCGGGTGGAGGGAACACTGAAGCTTTCTTT.

The gene calls are TRBV29-1 and TRBJ1-5; D is possibly TRBD1 (5 bases). The CDR3 covers 15 residues. Germline CDR1 and CDR2: SQVTM and ANQGSEA. V gave up 5 bases and J gave up 0 bases, with 14 bases separating them. CDR3 residues: CSVLDSPNSNQPQHF. The DNA for the CDR3 is TGCAGCGTTCTTGACAGCCCTAATAGCAATCAGCCCCAGCATTTT.